The 6 T cell receptor beta chains presented below share a single source sample, sequenced in a study of blood T cell repertoires in COVID-19. Using immunoSEQ multiplex PCR, the repertoire was profiled, and TCRdb retains in-frame clones only, with some absent. The data show under 70,000 clones, roughly 80% seen once. The sequencing input was peripheral blood. These receptors came from a man aged 55-75 years with acute or convalescent COVID-19.

V gene TRBV14 combines with J gene TRBJ1-6; 10 bases agree with TRBD1. Trimming removed 4 bases from V and 6 bases from J; junction bases left unmatched: 0. This CDR3 has 14 residues. Germline assignment: CDR1 SGHDN and CDR2 FVKESK. In DNA, the CDR3 is TGTGCCAGCAGCCGGGACAGGGGTAATTCACCCCTCCACTTT. Translation gives CASSRDRGNSPLHF.

The chain is built from TRBV18 and TRBJ2-3; D is unresolved. The CDR3 spans 11 residues. Trimming took off 8 bases at V and 2 bases at J, with 5 bases between the two ends. Germline values: CDR1 KGHSH, CDR2 LQKENI. CDR3: CASQNTDTQYF. The CDR3 nucleotides read TGTGCCAGCCAAAACACAGATACGCAGTATTTT. The variable domain in full, completed from reference TRBV18 and TRBJ2-3, reads NAGVMQNPRHLVRRRGQEARLRCSPMKGHSHVYWYRQLPEEGLKFMVYLQKENIIDESGMPKERFSAEFPKEGPSILRIQQVVRGDSAAYFCASQNTDTQYFGPGTRLTVL.

The rearrangement joins TRBV4-2 to TRBJ1-2; D ambiguous. The length of the CDR3 is 14 residues. Trimming pared 0 bases from V and 4 bases from J, leaving 9 bases between. Germline V gene sequence: CDR1 LGHNA, CDR2 YNFKEQ. The CDR3 nucleotides are TGTGCCAGCAGCCAAGATGGGGAGGGCTATGGCTACACCTTC. Encoded protein: CASSQDGEGYGYTF.

V usage is TRBV18 and J usage is TRBJ2-3, with D maybe TRBD2 (5 bases). CDR1 is KGHSH and CDR2 is LQKENI in the germline V gene. Trimming left V 0 bases short and J 0 bases short, with 10 bases between. The CDR3 spans 16 residues. CDR3 region: CASSPPRRTSTDTQYF. Here the CDR3 DNA reads TGTGCCAGCTCACCACCGCGACGGACTAGCACAGATACGCAGTATTTT.

This CDR3 is CASSPDPRDKLGSNQPQHF. The CDR3 nucleotides read TGTGCCAGCTCACCAGACCCCCGGGACAAGTTAGGAAGCAATCAGCCCCAGCATTTT. The V gene is TRBV18, the J gene TRBJ1-5; D is perhaps TRBD1 (6 bases). The CDR3 is 19 amino acids. Germline CDR1 reads KGHSH; CDR2 reads LQKENI. V was clipped by 2 bases and J by 1 base, with 21 bases between them. Looking up the rest from reference TRBV18 and TRBJ1-5 gives the full variable domain: NAGVMQNPRHLVRRRGQEARLRCSPMKGHSHVYWYRQLPEEGLKFMVYLQKENIIDESGMPKERFSAEFPKEGPSILRIQQVVRGDSAAYFCASSPDPRDKLGSNQPQHFGDGTRLSIL.

V gene TRBV19 combines with J gene TRBJ2-1; D may be TRBD1 (6 bases). The germline V gene has CDR1 LNHDA and CDR2 SQIVND (reference sequence). The V end lost 7 bases, the J end lost 5 bases, and 18 bases lay between the germline ends. The CDR3 extends over 15 amino acids. For the CDR3, the DNA is TGTGCCAGTACCACAGGGATCTCCTTTAACAATGAGCAGTTCTTC. Its protein product is CASTTGISFNNEQFF.